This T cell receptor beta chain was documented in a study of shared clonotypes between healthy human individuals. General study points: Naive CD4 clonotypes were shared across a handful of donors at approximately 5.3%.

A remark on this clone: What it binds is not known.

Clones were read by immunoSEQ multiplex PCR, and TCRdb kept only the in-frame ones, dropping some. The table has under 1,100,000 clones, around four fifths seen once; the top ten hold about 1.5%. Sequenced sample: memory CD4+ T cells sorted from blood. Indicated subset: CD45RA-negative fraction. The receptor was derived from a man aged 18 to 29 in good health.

The CDR3 DNA follows: TGCGCCAGCAGCCAAGACCTTATAGGACAGCGCGGGGCACCCCTCCACTTT. Encoded protein: CASSQDLIGQRGAPLHF. J is TRBJ1-6 and V is TRBV4-3, with D possibly being TRBD1 (6 bases). CDR1 is LGHNA, CDR2 YSLEER, per germline. Trimming cost V 0 bases and J 11 bases, with 20 bases left between them. The CDR3 has 17 residues.